These 15 T cell receptor beta chains came from one sample sequenced in a study of cytomegalovirus exposure and HLA in healthy donors. Assay used: immunoSEQ multiplex PCR; TCRdb lists only in-frame clones, some missing. Found here are some 220,000 clones, about nine tenths of them singletons; the top ten hold about 0.95%. The sequenced material came from PBMCs. The receptors were sampled from a woman between 18 and 30 years old in good health and CMV-seronegative.

V is TRBV6-5 and J is TRBJ2-4, with 11 positions matching TRBD1. Trimming removed 2 bases from V and 6 bases from J; junction bases left unmatched: 0. CDR1 MNHEY and CDR2 SVGAGI come from the germline V gene. CDR3 size: 14 residues. CDR3 nucleotide sequence: TGTGCCAGCAGTTACGGGACAGGGGGAAACATTCAGTACTTC. Protein: CASSYGTGGNIQYF.

The CDR3 nucleotides read TGTGCCAGTAGCCTGACAGGGGGCGTAAGCTACACCTTC. This encodes CASSLTGGVSYTF. V and J are TRBV19 and TRBJ1-2, with TRBD1 matching over 10 bases. The CDR3 covers 13 residues. Trimming took 6 bases from V and 9 from J; bases not matched to a gene: 7. Germline CDR1 is LNHDA and CDR2 is SQIVND (reference sequence).

As regards this clone: In the same sample, other DNA sequences code for this CDR3. The rearrangement links TRBV4-1 to TRBJ2-1, with no clear D. This CDR3 has 14 residues. V lost 3 bases and J lost 0, with 6 bases in between. Germline CDR1 and CDR2: MGHRA and YSYEKL. For the CDR3, the DNA is TGCGCCAGCAGCCAGGGCTCCTCCTACAATGAGCAGTTCTTC. Its translation is CASSQGSSYNEQFF.

The chain combines TRBV6-5 with TRBJ1-1; 7 bases map to TRBD1. From germline, CDR1 is MNHEY and CDR2 SVGAGI. There are 14 residues in the CDR3. The ends lost 8 bases at V and 4 bases at J; junction bases unmatched: 10. The CDR3 region has the DNA TGTGCCAGCTCCGACACAGGGGTCGGCACTGAAGCTTTCTTT. This encodes CASSDTGVGTEAFF.

This clone was recorded a few times. The CDR3 here is CATRQGRNQPQHF. As DNA, the CDR3 is TGTGCCACACGACAGGGACGCAATCAGCCCCAGCATTTT. V usage is TRBV2 and J usage is TRBJ1-5; 7 bases line up with TRBD1. V was pared by 10 bases and J by 2 bases, with 5 bases of the junction left unmatched. Germline V CDR1 and CDR2: SNHLY, FYNNEI. The CDR3 runs to 13 residues.

The chain has TRBV18 and TRBJ2-1; TRBD2 aligns across 9 bases. Looked up from germline, CDR1 is KGHSH and CDR2 is LQKENI. This CDR3 region has 15 residues. The trim removed 2 bases at V and 10 bases at J, leaving 9 bases unmatched. CDR3 region: CASSPLAGVGEEQFF. The CDR3 coding sequence is TGTGCCAGCTCACCATTAGCGGGAGTGGGCGAAGAGCAGTTCTTC.

V and J are TRBV18 and TRBJ2-1; the D gene is possibly TRBD1 (5 bases). The CDR3 runs 16 residues. V lost 3 bases and J lost 0, with 12 bases in between. The V gene's germline CDR1 is KGHSH and CDR2 LQKENI. CDR3 nucleotide sequence: TGTGCCAGCTCACCTACGACAGCCACCTCCTACAATGAGCAGTTCTTC. This sequence encodes CASSPTTATSYNEQFF.

The J gene is TRBJ2-2, the V gene TRBV11-3, with 12 bases aligning to TRBD2. J lost 4 bases, V lost 3 bases, and 6 bases had no gene match. The germline gives CDR1 SGHNT, CDR2 YENEEA. CDR3 size: 17 residues. For the CDR3, the DNA is TGTGCCAGCAGCTTGTCTAGCGGGAGGGCGGCCACCGGGGAGCTGTTTTTT. Its translation is CASSLSSGRAATGELFF.

The J gene is TRBJ2-1, the V gene TRBV27, with 11 bases lining up with TRBD1. The V gene end was trimmed by 3 bases and the J gene end by 6 bases; junction bases not matched to a gene: 1. Germline V gene lookup returns CDR1 MNHEY and CDR2 SMNVEV (reference sequence). CDR3 size: 14 residues. The CDR3 loop reads CASSLGTGGNEQFF. The CDR3 nucleotides read TGTGCCAGCAGTTTGGGGACAGGGGGCAATGAGCAGTTCTTC.

The chain combines TRBV30 with TRBJ1-2; no clear D gene. Germline V lookup: CDR1 GTSNPN, CDR2 SVGIG (reference sequence). V was cut by 8 bases and J by 8 bases, with 18 bases left in between. This CDR3 is built from 12 residues. In DNA form, the CDR3 reads TGTGCCGGTACCCCCCGAGGAGTAGGCTACACCTTC. Protein product: CAGTPRGVGYTF.

The V gene is TRBV5-1, the J gene TRBJ1-3; TRBD1 matches at 7 bases. Losses at the gene ends were 0 bases for V and 0 bases for J; bases not matched to a gene: 3. This CDR3 contains 16 residues. Germline loops: CDR1 SGHRS, CDR2 YFSETQ. DNA for the CDR3: TGCGCCAGCAGCTTGGGGGGACAGCTCTCTGGAAACACCATATATTTT. This codes for CASSLGGQLSGNTIYF.

The CDR3 sequence is CASSDRWGVGQPQHF. The CDR3 DNA reads TGTGCCAGCAGTGACCGATGGGGGGTTGGTCAGCCCCAGCATTTT. The V call is TRBV6-1, the J call TRBJ1-5, with D perhaps matching TRBD1 (5 bases). Germline V gives CDR1 MNHNS, CDR2 SASEGT. Deletions cut 3 bases from V and 6 bases from J, with 15 bases between. There are 15 residues in the CDR3.

The chain recombines TRBV9 with TRBJ2-5; tentative D call: TRBD2 (6 bases). The CDR3 totals 13 residues. V shed 4 bases and J shed 2 bases, with 9 bases lying between them. Germline loops: CDR1 SGDLS, CDR2 YYNGEE. The CDR3 DNA reads TGTGCCAGCAGCCGTGGGGGGCAAGAGACCCAGTACTTC. Amino acid sequence: CASSRGGQETQYF.

This chain links TRBV5-4 with TRBJ1-1; TRBD1 might be the D (5 bases). The CDR3 consists of 13 residues. Between the trimmed V and J ends, which lost 5 bases and 11 bases, there was a span of 19 bases. Germline CDR1 is SGHNT and CDR2 is YYREEE (reference sequence). The CDR3 loop is CASRAGSRGEAFF. Written as DNA, the CDR3 is TGTGCCAGCAGGGCGGGCAGCCGGGGGGAGGCTTTCTTT.

The J gene is TRBJ1-1, the V gene TRBV6-5; D ambiguous. This CDR3 region has 13 residues. The V and J ends lost 1 base and 0 bases respectively, with 3 bases between them. The germline V gene has CDR1 MNHEY and CDR2 SVGAGI. The chain's CDR3 is CASSYYMNTEAFF. The DNA of the CDR3 is TGTGCCAGCAGTTACTACATGAACACTGAAGCTTTCTTT.